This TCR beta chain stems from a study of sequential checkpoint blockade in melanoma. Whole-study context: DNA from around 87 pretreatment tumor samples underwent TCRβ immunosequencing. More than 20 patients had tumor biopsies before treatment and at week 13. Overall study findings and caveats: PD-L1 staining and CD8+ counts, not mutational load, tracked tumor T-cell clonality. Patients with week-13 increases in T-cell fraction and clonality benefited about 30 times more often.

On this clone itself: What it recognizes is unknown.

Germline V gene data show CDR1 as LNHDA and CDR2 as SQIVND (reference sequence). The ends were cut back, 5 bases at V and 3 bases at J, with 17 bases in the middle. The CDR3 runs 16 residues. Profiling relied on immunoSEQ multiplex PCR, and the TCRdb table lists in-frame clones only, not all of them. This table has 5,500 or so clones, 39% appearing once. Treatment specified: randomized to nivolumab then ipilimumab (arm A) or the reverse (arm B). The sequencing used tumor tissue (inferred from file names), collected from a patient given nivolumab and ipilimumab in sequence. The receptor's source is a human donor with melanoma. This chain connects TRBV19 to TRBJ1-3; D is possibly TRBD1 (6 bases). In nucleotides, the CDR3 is TGTGCCAGTAGTGGGTTGTCGGGGGCGCGTGGAAACACCATATATTTT. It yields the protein CASSGLSGARGNTIYF.